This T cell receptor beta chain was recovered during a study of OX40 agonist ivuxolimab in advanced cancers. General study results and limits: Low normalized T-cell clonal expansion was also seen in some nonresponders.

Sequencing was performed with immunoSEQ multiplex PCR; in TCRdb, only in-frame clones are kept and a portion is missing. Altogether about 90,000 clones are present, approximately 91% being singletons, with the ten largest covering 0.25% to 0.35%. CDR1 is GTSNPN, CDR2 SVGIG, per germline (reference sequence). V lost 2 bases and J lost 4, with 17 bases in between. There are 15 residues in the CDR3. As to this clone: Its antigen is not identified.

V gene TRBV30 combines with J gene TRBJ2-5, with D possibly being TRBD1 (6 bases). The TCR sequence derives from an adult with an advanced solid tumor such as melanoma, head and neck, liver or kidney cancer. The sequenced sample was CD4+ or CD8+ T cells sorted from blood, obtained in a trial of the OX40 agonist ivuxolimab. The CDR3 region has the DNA TGTGCCTGGAGTCCCCGGGCTAGAGGGGGAGAGACCCAGTACTTC. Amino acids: CAWSPRARGGETQYF.